These 18 T cell receptor beta chains originate from one sample sequenced in a study of blood T cell repertoires in COVID-19. This table comes from immunoSEQ multiplex PCR, and its TCRdb copy is limited to in-frame clones, with some not included. Of fewer than 250,000 clones listed, roughly 88% were seen once; the top ten hold around 2.1%. Sequencing was performed on PBMCs or T cells enriched from blood (not recorded which). Every receptor here comes from a woman aged 45-65 years who had recovered from COVID-19.

This chain uses TRBV18 with TRBJ1-5, with 8 bases matching TRBD1. CDR1 KGHSH and CDR2 LQKENI come from the germline V gene. V dropped 2 bases and J dropped 5; count of bases not matched to a gene: 5. The CDR3 sequence is 15 residues long. The CDR3 bases are TGTGCCAGCTCACCAACCAGGGGGCCCTATCAGCCCCAGCATTTT. Encoded protein: CASSPTRGPYQPQHF.

The chain recombines TRBV7-2 with TRBJ1-2; 7 nucleotides align to TRBD1. With V trimmed by 5 bases and J by 0 bases, 6 bases remained unmatched. Looked up from germline, CDR1 is SGHTA and CDR2 is FQGNSA. The CDR3 runs 15 residues. CDR3 in DNA: TGTGCCAGCAGCAGACAACAGGGGCCTAACTATGGCTACACCTTC. Its translation is CASSRQQGPNYGYTF.

The rearrangement uses TRBV5-1 and TRBJ2-1; 7 bases map to TRBD2. The germline V gene encodes CDR1 SGHRS and CDR2 YFSETQ. After removal of 1 base from V and 1 base from J, the junction contained 2 bases not matched to a gene. This CDR3 is built from 15 residues. The CDR3 here is CASSLTGGSYNEQFF. As DNA, the CDR3 is TGCGCCAGCAGCTTGACGGGAGGATCCTACAATGAGCAGTTCTTC.

The rearrangement joins TRBV27 to TRBJ2-5; D is unclear. CDR1 MNHEY and CDR2 SMNVEV come from the germline V gene (reference sequence). Trimming took off 4 bases at V and 7 bases at J, with 13 bases between the two ends. CDR3 length: 13 amino acids. In nucleotides, the CDR3 is TGTGCCAGCAGTTCTACCCCCCTGAGGACCCAGTACTTC. Its translation: CASSSTPLRTQYF.

CDR3 region: CASSSKLGRTSGKSDTQYF. The CDR3, as DNA: TGTGCCAGCAGTTCCAAGTTAGGGAGAACTAGCGGAAAGTCGGATACGCAGTATTTT. The chain is built from TRBV6-4 and TRBJ2-3, with 8 bases that match TRBD2. V shed 5 bases and J 6 bases; nucleotides not matched to a gene: 22. Germline V CDR1 and CDR2: MRHNA, SNTAGT. The CDR3 is 19 residues long.

J is TRBJ2-1 and V is TRBV5-6, with 8 bases that match TRBD2. Germline CDR1 is SGHDT and CDR2 is YYEEEE. The CDR3 runs 17 residues. V shed 2 bases and J 5 bases; nucleotides not matched to a gene: 12. Here the CDR3 DNA reads TGTGCCAGCAGCTTCGTCCTCCTAGCGGGTCCTGACAATGAGCAGTTCTTC. Translated, it gives CASSFVLLAGPDNEQFF.

The chain employs TRBV19 and TRBJ1-2; no clear D gene. The CDR3 has 14 residues. The germline CDR1 and CDR2 sequences are LNHDA and SQIVND (reference sequence). Deletions cut 6 bases from V and 0 bases from J, with 11 bases between. The CDR3 loop is CASRTSGANYGYTF. DNA for the CDR3: TGTGCCAGTAGAACATCCGGAGCTAACTATGGCTACACCTTC.

The V call is TRBV19, the J call TRBJ1-1; D not resolved. V shed 3 bases and J shed 5 bases, with 19 bases lying between them. In germline, CDR1 is LNHDA, CDR2 SQIVND (reference sequence). This CDR3 comprises 16 residues. The CDR3 sequence is CASSIRVDRGNTEAFF. CDR3 DNA: TGTGCCAGTAGTATCCGGGTCGACCGGGGTAATACTGAAGCTTTCTTT.

The V and J genes are TRBV7-2 and TRBJ1-1; tentative D call: TRBD1 (5 bases). V gave up 0 bases and J gave up 4 bases, with 9 bases separating them. The CDR3 length is 14 residues. Germline loops: CDR1 SGHTA, CDR2 FQGNSA. In DNA, the CDR3 is TGTGCCAGCAGCTTAGCGAGGAGGGGCACTGAAGCTTTCTTT. It yields the protein CASSLARRGTEAFF.

The chain combines TRBV7-2 with TRBJ2-1, with a weak D call TRBD2 (6 bases). V lost 3 bases and J 6 bases, leaving 12 bases between the germline ends. Germline V CDR1 and CDR2: SGHTA, FQGNSA. The CDR3 is 14 amino acids. CDR3 sequence (DNA): TGTGCCAGCAGCTTGGCTACTAGCAGCAATGAGCAGTTCTTC. Translation gives CASSLATSSNEQFF.

The chain joins TRBV4-1 to TRBJ2-7; 7 nucleotides match TRBD2. J lost 4 bases, V lost 1 base, and 10 bases had no gene match. This CDR3 contains 16 residues. Germline CDR1 MGHRA, CDR2 YSYEKL. This CDR3 reads CASSQVSGLAEYEQYF. The CDR3 DNA reads as TGCGCCAGCAGCCAAGTTTCTGGGCTAGCGGAATACGAGCAGTACTTC.

This chain connects TRBV6-5 to TRBJ2-7; the match to TRBD1 covers 9 bases. V dropped 6 bases and J dropped 6; count of bases not matched to a gene: 9. Germline-derived CDR1 and CDR2 are MNHEY and SVGAGI. This CDR3 is built from 14 residues. The CDR3 here is CASRAGTGKGEQYF. The CDR3 nucleotides read TGTGCCAGCAGGGCCGGGACAGGGAAAGGCGAGCAGTACTTC.

The chain uses TRBV3-1 (or the pseudogene TRBV3-2) and TRBJ2-2, with unresolved D. Germline V gene lookup returns CDR1 LGHDT and CDR2 YNNKEL (reference sequence). V was cut by 1 base and J by 3 bases, with 3 bases left in between. CDR3 length equals 13 residues. CDR3 in DNA: TGTGCCAGCAGCCAAGCGGACACCGGGGAGCTGTTTTTT. Residues: CASSQADTGELFF.

The V gene is TRBV21-1, the J gene TRBJ1-3; the table assigns TRBD1, which was not confirmed against the DNA. TRBV21-1 is a pseudogene segment. The CDR3 loop spans 17 amino acids. DNA of the CDR3: TGTGCCAGCAGCAAAGTGGGCAGGGGAGTTTCTGGAAACACCATATATTTT. Translated: CASSKVGRGVSGNTIYF.

This sequence joins TRBV15 and TRBJ1-2, with D uncertain. This CDR3 has 13 amino acids. Trimming stripped 6 bases from V and 0 bases from J, with 8 bases between. CDR1 and CDR2 (germline): LNHNV, YYDKDF (reference sequence). CDR3 in amino acids: CATSGQANYGYTF. CDR3 coding DNA: TGTGCCACCAGTGGGCAGGCTAACTATGGCTACACCTTC.

The chain is built from TRBV28 and TRBJ2-1, with 8 bases matching TRBD2. CDR3 length: 21 residues. Germline values: CDR1 MDHEN, CDR2 SYDVKM. The V and J ends lost 3 bases and 0 bases, in that order; junction bases with no gene match: 19. CDR3 coding DNA: TGTGCCAGCAGTTTCCCCCAGCTAGCGGGCACACTCCCAAGCTCCTACAATGAGCAGTTCTTC. Its protein product is CASSFPQLAGTLPSSYNEQFF.

V is TRBV4-3 and J is TRBJ2-7, with D unclear. Trimming cost V 0 bases and J 4 bases, with 13 bases left between them. CDR3 size: 15 residues. Germline V lookup: CDR1 LGHNA, CDR2 YSLEER. The CDR3: CASSQDVLISYEQYF. The CDR3 DNA follows: TGCGCCAGCAGCCAAGATGTCCTAATCTCGTACGAGCAGTACTTC.

Worth noting for this clone: At one boundary the junction diverges from the germline segment, which might be a read error. The chain joins TRBV29-1 to TRBJ2-1; a weak D match, TRBD1 (5 bases). In germline, CDR1 is SQVTM, CDR2 ANQGSEA. The CDR3 extends over 11 amino acids. The CDR3 DNA reads as TGCAGCGTTAAAGATCAGGGTGAGCAGTTCTTC. This sequence encodes CSVKDQGEQFF.